This TCR beta chain was documented in a study of T-cell reconstitution after alpha-beta-depleted transplantation in children. Study-wide findings and caveats: Surviving recipient T cells and thymic progenitors accounted for the high day-60 TCRbeta diversity observed in some patients.

This clonotype was seen ten or more times. Its target is unknown. Preparation of the TCRbeta library used unique molecular identifiers. A single record per CDR3 protein comes from TCRdb applying MiXCR to the PCR reads. The sample includes approximately 490,000 distinct CDR3 sequences, about 10% of them seen just once. Germline V gene sequence: CDR1 MNHEY, CDR2 SMNVEV (reference sequence). The CDR3 spans 17 residues. V was cut by 6 bases and J by 0 bases, with 18 bases left in between. The source is a child aged 2-15 years with inherited bone marrow failure, due to receive a stem cell transplant. V usage is TRBV27 and J usage is TRBJ2-1; D is perhaps TRBD1 (5 bases). Sequences were derived from PBMCs, sampled before TCRalphabeta/CD19-depleted stem cell transplant. The DNA of the CDR3 is TGTGCCAGCAGCCCGGTAGGGGCGAGCGCCTCCTACAATGAGCAGTTCTTC. It encodes CASSPVGASASYNEQFF.